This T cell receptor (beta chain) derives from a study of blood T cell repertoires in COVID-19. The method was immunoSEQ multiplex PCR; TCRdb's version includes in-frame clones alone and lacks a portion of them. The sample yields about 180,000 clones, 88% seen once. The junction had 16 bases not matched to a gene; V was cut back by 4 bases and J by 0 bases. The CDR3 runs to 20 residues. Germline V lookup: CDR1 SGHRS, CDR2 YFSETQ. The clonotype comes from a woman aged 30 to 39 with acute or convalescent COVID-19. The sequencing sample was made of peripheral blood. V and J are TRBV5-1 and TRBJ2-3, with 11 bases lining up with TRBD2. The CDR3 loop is CASSRNISPRTSGSTDTQYF. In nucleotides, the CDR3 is TGCGCCAGCAGCCGCAATATCTCTCCTCGGACTAGCGGGAGCACAGATACGCAGTATTTT.